This TCR beta chain was obtained from a study of shared clonotypes between healthy human individuals. Findings of the study overall: Estimated richness values were generally larger in naive subsets than in memory subsets. Limited genetic and exposure-history diversity came from having few donors.

Clones were sequenced by immunoSEQ multiplex PCR, and TCRdb holds only the in-frame ones, with some missing. The table has about 2 million clones, around 96% seen once; the top ten hold approximately 1.2%. CD45RO-negative CD8 cells positively selected for CCR7 made up the naive population, which excluded terminally differentiated effector memory CD45RA+ cells. All donors qualified as healthy HIV-negative adults and had experienced no recent acute infections or vaccinations. Comment on this clone: Antigen unknown.

The sample taken for sequencing was naive CD8+ T cells sorted from blood. This TCR came from a young man in good health.

For the CDR3, the DNA is TGCGCCAGCAGCTTGGAAGATTACCTGAACACTGAAGCTTTCTTT. It codes for CASSLEDYLNTEAFF. The chain carries TRBV5-1 and TRBJ1-1; D ambiguous. V was trimmed by 0 bases and J by 0 bases, leaving 9 bases between them. CDR1 and CDR2 (germline): SGHRS, YFSETQ. CDR3 length: 15 amino acids.